The clone carrying this T cell receptor (beta chain) was counted ten times or more. Per germline, CDR1 LNHDA and CDR2 SQIVND (reference sequence). This CDR3 is 16 amino acids long. Trimming removed 4 bases from V and 9 bases from J, with 22 bases in between. TCRdb called the 5' RACE reads again in MiXCR, with one record for every CDR3 protein. This table has approximately 90,000 distinct CDR3 sequences, 11% appearing once. The data belong to a study of early T cells in non-severe SARS-CoV-2 infection. Study context: Sequencing of bulk RNA from unsorted whole blood was done, without chain pairing.

This specimen consisted of whole blood, obtained at baseline. The TCR sequence derives from an adult who was a healthcare worker with PCR-confirmed SARS-CoV-2 infection or an uninfected control (not recorded which). The chain combines TRBV19 with TRBJ2-1; D may match TRBD1 or TRBD2 (5 bases each). The chain's CDR3 is CASSKVTGTQVGEQFF. DNA of the CDR3: TGTGCCAGTAGTAAGGTCACCGGGACCCAGGTCGGTGAGCAGTTCTTC.